This T cell receptor (beta chain) was profiled in a study of T cell changes during pregnancy in multiple sclerosis. Assay: immunoSEQ multiplex PCR; the TCRdb copy retains only in-frame clones and omits some. The sample includes about 110,000 clones, 92% of them seen just once. Germline CDR1 and CDR2: GTSNPN and SVGIG (reference sequence). The CDR3 sequence is 15 residues long. V lost 1 base to trimming and J lost 2 bases, with 14 bases between them. This sequence originates from a female donor with multiple sclerosis, enrolled in a pregnancy study. The chain carries TRBV30 and TRBJ1-1; D is perhaps TRBD1 (6 bases). The sample was peripheral blood, taken after pregnancy. CDR3 residues: CAWSGGGLLNTEAFF. The CDR3 DNA sequence: TGTGCCTGGAGTGGGGGGGGGCTATTAAACACTGAAGCTTTCTTT.